A selection of T cell receptor beta chains follows, all from one sample in a study of a mutant IDH1 vaccine in newly diagnosed glioma. Sequenced by immunoSEQ multiplex PCR; TCRdb stores in-frame clones only, minus some. The table has over 45,000 clones, almost 95% seen once; the top ten hold 2.3%. Their antigen targets remain unknown. Specimen: PBMCs, collected from a glioma patient whose treatment included an IDH1 peptide vaccine. Receptor source: a man aged 45-65 years with glioma. Both conserved end residues are part of each CDR3. D genes are given only for firm matches. The size entry is marked missing in some rows and otherwise reads once, few, many or a size class.

abundance | d_gene | j_gene | v_gene | CDR3nt | CDR3aa
NA | NA | TRBJ2-7 | TRBV4-1 | TGCGCCAGCAGCCAAATAGGGGCCTACGAGCAGTACTTC | CASSQIGAYEQYF
NA | NA | TRBJ2-7 | TRBV27 | TGTGCCAGCAGTCCATCCTACGAGCAGTACTTC | CASSPSYEQYF
NA | NA | TRBJ1-5 | TRBV10-3 | TGTGCCATCAGTGAGAGGACCGTAGGACGCAATCAGCCCCAGCATTTT | CAISERTVGRNQPQHF
NA | NA | TRBJ1-5 | TRBV7-2 | TGTGCCAGCAGCTTTTCGGCCCATCAGCCCCAGCATTTT | CASSFSAHQPQHF
once | TRBD2 | TRBJ2-3 | TRBV27 | TGTGCCAGCAGTTTAGTAGCGGGAGTGGGCACAGATACGCAGTATTTT | CASSLVAGVGTDTQYF
once | NA | TRBJ2-3 | TRBV11-2 | TGTGCCAGCAGCTTAGATACCCATAGCACAGATACGCAGTATTTT | CASSLDTHSTDTQYF
NA | NA | TRBJ1-2 | TRBV5-1 | TGCGCCAGCAGCCTCGGACGGGATTACACCTTC | CASSLGRDYTF
NA | TRBD2 | TRBJ2-1 | TRBV27 | TGTGCCAGCAGTTCGGCGGGCGGGAGGGCGGTCAATGAGCAGTTCTTC | CASSSAGGRAVNEQFF
NA | NA | TRBJ1-2 | TRBV5-5 | TGTGCCAGCAGCTTGGAGGAGGGACGGTCCGGCTACACCTTC | CASSLEEGRSGYTF
NA | NA | TRBJ1-5 | TRBV19 | TGTGCCAGTAGTATAGGTTACAGTAGCAATCAGCCCCAGCATTTT | CASSIGYSSNQPQHF
NA | TRBD2 | TRBJ2-1 | TRBV9 | TGTGCCAGCAGCTCCCTGCTAGCGGGAAGAATTGAGCAGTTCTTC | CASSSLLAGRIEQFF
NA | NA | TRBJ1-1 | TRBV6-1 | TGTGCCAGCAGTGAAGCGTCGGAGACTGAAGCTTTCTTT | CASSEASETEAFF
NA | NA | TRBJ2-5 | TRBV5-6 | TGTGCCAGCAACCTACAAGAGACCCAGTACTTC | CASNLQETQYF
NA | NA | TRBJ1-5 | TRBV9 | TGTGCCAGCAGCGTAGACAGGCGGGATCAGCCCCAGCATTTT | CASSVDRRDQPQHF
NA | NA | TRBJ1-5 | TRBV5-1 | TGCGCCAGCAGCTACCACACCGACAAGTTTAGCAATCAGCCCCAGCATTTT | CASSYHTDKFSNQPQHF
NA | NA | TRBJ1-5 | TRBV6-1 | TGTGCCAGCAGTAGGAGGAGGAATCAGCCCCAGCATTTT | CASSRRRNQPQHF
NA | TRBD2 | TRBJ2-3 | TRBV15 | TGTGCCACCAGCAGCACTAGCGGGGTGAGCACAGATACGCAGTATTTT | CATSSTSGVSTDTQYF
NA | TRBD1 | TRBJ2-7 | TRBV5-1 | TGCGCCAGCAGCTTTGACAGGGGGAGCTCCTACGAGCAGTACTTC | CASSFDRGSSYEQYF
NA | NA | TRBJ1-5 | TRBV21-1 | TGTGCCAGCAGCATTAATATCGAATATAGCAATCAGCCCCAGCATTTT | CASSINIEYSNQPQHF
NA | NA | TRBJ1-1 | TRBV7-6 | TGTGCCAGCAGCCTTTCAGCTGGGAAGAACACTGAAGCTTTCTTT | CASSLSAGKNTEAFF
NA | NA | TRBJ1-2 | TRBV9 | TGTGCCAGCAGCGTAGAGGGCAGGGGAAACTATGGCTACACCTTC | CASSVEGRGNYGYTF
few | TRBD2 | TRBJ2-7 | TRBV10-2 | TGCGCCGTAACTAGCCTAGCGGGGGCCGCCGAGCAGTACTTC | CAVTSLAGAAEQYF
NA | NA | TRBJ1-1 | TRBV6-1 | TGTGCCAGCAGTGAGGGCGGATACTTGAACACTGAAGCTTTCTTT | CASSEGGYLNTEAFF
NA | NA | TRBJ1-6 | TRBV4-3 | TGCGCCAGCAGCCAAGCCCGGTATAATTCACCCCTCCACTTT | CASSQARYNSPLHF
NA | NA | TRBJ2-6 | TRBV5-6 | TGTGCCAGCACCGGAACTGGGGCCAACGTCCTGACTTTC | CASTGTGANVLTF
NA | NA | TRBJ2-7 | TRBV21-1 | TGTGCCAGCAGCAACGCCGGACAGGGTTGCCACGAGCAGTACTTC | CASSNAGQGCHEQYF
NA | TRBD2 | TRBJ2-3 | TRBV28 | TGTGCCAGCAACCGGATAGCGGGGGTCAAGGATACGCAGTATTTT | CASNRIAGVKDTQYF
few | NA | TRBJ2-7 | TRBV10-1 | TGCGCCAGCAGTCTGGGAGGGGGCCTGAACGAGCAGTACTTC | CASSLGGGLNEQYF
NA | TRBD2 | TRBJ2-5 | TRBV19 | TGTGCCAGTAGTATCCGCGGGAGCCTGCAAGAGACCCAGTACTTC | CASSIRGSLQETQYF
NA | NA | TRBJ2-1 | TRBV7-2 | TGTGCCAGCAGCTTAGTAGCGGACTATTACAATGAGCAGTTCTTC | CASSLVADYYNEQFF
NA | NA | TRBJ1-4 | TRBV4-3 | TGCGCCAGCAGCCAAGATGAGACAGTTAATGAAAAACTGTTTTTT | CASSQDETVNEKLFF
NA | TRBD1 | TRBJ1-2 | TRBV27 | TGTGCCAGCAGCCCGGGACAGCCATTTGTCTATGGCTACACCTTC | CASSPGQPFVYGYTF
NA | NA | TRBJ2-1 | TRBV9 | TGTGCCAGCAGCGTAGCCTACACAGGTGAGCAGTTCTTC | CASSVAYTGEQFF
NA | TRBD2 | TRBJ2-5 | TRBV7-9 | TGTGCCAGCAGCCTGGGACTAGCGGGAAGAGAGACCCAGTACTTC | CASSLGLAGRETQYF
NA | NA | TRBJ1-3 | TRBV29-1 | TGCAGCGGGATGACATACTCTGGAAACACCATATATTTT | CSGMTYSGNTIYF
NA | NA | TRBJ1-2 | TRBV29-1 | TGCAGCGTTGATTCGCACAGGGACTATGGCTACACCTTC | CSVDSHRDYGYTF
NA | TRBD1 | TRBJ1-6 | TRBV7-9 | TGTGCCAGCAGCTGGACAGGAATTAATTCACCCCTCCACTTT | CASSWTGINSPLHF